This TCR beta chain derives from a study of neurological immune-mediated disorders. This clonotype was found many times. Its specificity is unknown. Synthesis of cDNA was performed by 5'RACE using 10-nucleotide random UMIs. From 15-18 subjects, over 200 million TCR-beta sequences were obtained in each sequencing run. Via MiXCR, TCRdb re-called the 5' RACE reads, giving one row per CDR3 protein. The sample holds roughly 88,000 distinct CDR3 sequences; around 3.6% are singletons and the top ten take about 3%. Trimming at V came to 0 bases and at J to 7 bases, leaving 3 bases not matched to a gene. The CDR3 extends over 14 amino acids. CDR1 is SGHRS and CDR2 is YFSETQ in the germline V gene. Findings and limits, study-wide: The greatest TCR clonal expansion occurred in HTLV-1-associated myelopathy and the least in multiple sclerosis, which fell below healthy controls.

Sequenced sample: PBMCs. This receptor was obtained from a woman aged 50 to 65 with multiple sclerosis. This sequence joins TRBV5-1 and TRBJ1-2; TRBD1 matches at 10 bases. This CDR3 is CASSLGQGAIGYTF. The CDR3, as DNA: TGCGCCAGCAGCTTGGGACAGGGGGCGATTGGCTACACCTTC.